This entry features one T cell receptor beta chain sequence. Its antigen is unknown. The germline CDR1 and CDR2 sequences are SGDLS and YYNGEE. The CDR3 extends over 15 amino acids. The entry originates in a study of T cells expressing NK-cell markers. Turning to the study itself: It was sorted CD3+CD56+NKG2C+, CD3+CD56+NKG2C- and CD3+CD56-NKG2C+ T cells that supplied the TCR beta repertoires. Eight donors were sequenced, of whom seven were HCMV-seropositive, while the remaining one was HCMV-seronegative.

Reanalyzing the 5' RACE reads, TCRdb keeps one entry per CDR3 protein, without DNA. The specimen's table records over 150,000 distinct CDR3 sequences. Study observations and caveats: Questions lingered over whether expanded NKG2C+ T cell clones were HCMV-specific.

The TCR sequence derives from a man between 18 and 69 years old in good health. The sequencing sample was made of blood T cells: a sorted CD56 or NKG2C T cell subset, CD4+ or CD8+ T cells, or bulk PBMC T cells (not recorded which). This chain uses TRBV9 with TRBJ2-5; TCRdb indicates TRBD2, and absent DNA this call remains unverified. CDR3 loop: CASSVSGGAGETQYF.